One sample yielded the 22 T cell receptor beta chains listed below, sequenced in a study of shared clonotypes between healthy human individuals. Clones were sequenced by immunoSEQ multiplex PCR, and TCRdb holds only the in-frame ones, with some missing. The sample yields over a million clones, 75% to 85% seen once. Sequencing was done on a sample of memory CD4+ T cells from PBMCs. Specified subset: CD45RA-negative fraction. The receptors derive from a man aged 18 to 29 in good health. Some clones in this sample may be carry-over from other donors' samples.

This chain links TRBV4-2 with TRBJ2-1, with D unresolved. From germline, CDR1 is LGHNA and CDR2 YNFKEQ. The CDR3 has 13 amino acids. Trimming shortened V by 2 bases and J by 8 bases, and 10 bases separated the two germline ends. This chain's CDR3 is CASSQQRQDEQFF. Written as DNA, the CDR3 is TGTGCCAGCAGCCAACAGCGTCAGGATGAGCAGTTCTTC.

This clone has a single count. The J gene is TRBJ2-7, the V gene TRBV6-1; D is uncertain. Germline V gene sequence: CDR1 MNHNS, CDR2 SASEGT. The CDR3 spans 14 residues. Between the trimmed V and J ends, which lost 0 bases and 4 bases, there was a span of 10 bases. This CDR3 is CASSEADLWYEQYF. The CDR3 coding sequence is TGTGCCAGCAGTGAAGCAGATCTTTGGTACGAGCAGTACTTC.

This clone was picked up a small number of times. The sample contains more than one DNA sequence encoding this CDR3. This sequence joins TRBV7-9 and TRBJ1-5; 7 nucleotides match TRBD1. There are 15 residues in the CDR3. V dropped 3 bases and J dropped 5; count of bases not matched to a gene: 7. From germline, CDR1 is SEHNR and CDR2 FQNEAQ (reference sequence). CDR3 DNA sequence: TGTGCCAGCAGCTTCGGCGGCAGGGGGGATCAGCCCCAGCATTTT. Translated: CASSFGGRGDQPQHF.

The sample holds a few counts of this clone. The DNA of the CDR3 is TGTGCCAGCAGCCCGGACAGCTTCGAAGCTTTCTTT. It yields the protein CASSPDSFEAFF. The chain employs TRBV7-9 and TRBJ1-1; D is possibly TRBD1 (6 bases). V was clipped by 5 bases and J by 8 bases, with 12 bases between them. Germline loops: CDR1 SEHNR, CDR2 FQNEAQ (reference sequence). The CDR3 is 12 amino acids.

In regard to this clone: This same CDR3 is encoded by further DNA sequences in the sample. The V and J genes are TRBV30 and TRBJ2-7; D ambiguous. This CDR3 contains 11 residues. V lost 0 bases and J lost 2, with 2 bases in between. Germline V gene data show CDR1 as GTSNPN and CDR2 as SVGIG (reference sequence). The CDR3: CAWSVTYEQYF. CDR3 nucleotide sequence: TGTGCCTGGAGTGTGACCTACGAGCAGTACTTC.

The J gene is TRBJ2-1, the V gene TRBV7-9; 7 nucleotides agree with TRBD2. Germline loops: CDR1 SEHNR, CDR2 FQNEAQ (reference sequence). CDR3 size: 15 residues. The ends lost 2 bases at V and 7 bases at J; junction bases unmatched: 8. The DNA of the CDR3 is TGTGCCAGCAGCTTAAGTCCGGGAGGAGTAAATGAGCAGTTCTTC. This sequence encodes CASSLSPGGVNEQFF. Full variable domain (outside the CDR3, taken from reference TRBV7-9 and TRBJ2-1): DTGVSQNPRHKITKRGQNVTFRCDPISEHNRLYWYRQTLGQGPEFLTYFQNEAQLEKSRLLSDRFSAERPKGSFSTLEIQRTEQGDSAMYLCASSLSPGGVNEQFFGPGTRLTVL.

This clone was counted a single time. The rearrangement links TRBV7-2 to TRBJ2-7; 9 bases line up with TRBD2. The J segment lost 6 bases and the V segment lost 5 bases, leaving 11 bases of the junction unmatched. The CDR3 runs 15 residues. CDR1 is SGHTA, CDR2 FQGNSA, per germline. The CDR3 here is CASSPQVAGDLEQYF. CDR3 nucleotides: TGTGCCAGCAGCCCCCAGGTAGCGGGAGACCTCGAGCAGTACTTC.

This clone was seen only once. V is TRBV28 and J is TRBJ1-1, with TRBD1 matching over 7 bases. Per the germline V gene, CDR1 is MDHEN and CDR2 is SYDVKM. The V segment lost 4 bases and the J segment 6 bases; nucleotides outside the gene matches: 11. There are 15 residues in the CDR3. The CDR3, as DNA: TGTGCCAGCAGTTCGGCCGGGACAGACAGAGCTGAAGCTTTCTTT. This gives the protein CASSSAGTDRAEAFF.

J is TRBJ1-2 and V is TRBV5-6, with 8 bases fitting TRBD1. Germline V gene data show CDR1 as SGHDT and CDR2 as YYEEEE. J lost 7 bases, V lost 3 bases, and 2 bases had no gene match. There are 12 residues in the CDR3. The CDR3 DNA follows: TGTGCCAGCAGCTGGACAGGGACTGGCTACACCTTC. This sequence encodes CASSWTGTGYTF.

This rearrangement joins TRBV5-1 to TRBJ2-2; TRBD2 matches 11 bases. Germline V gives CDR1 SGHRS, CDR2 YFSETQ. This CDR3 is built from 15 residues. Trimming at V came to 4 bases and at J to 7 bases, leaving 6 bases not matched to a gene. CDR3 in amino acids: CASSGLAGGHGELFF. The CDR3 DNA sequence: TGCGCCAGCAGCGGCCTAGCGGGAGGTCACGGGGAGCTGTTTTTT.

This chain links TRBV6-1 with TRBJ2-1; a weak D match, TRBD2 (6 bases). The V end was cut by 1 base, the J end by 6 bases, with 10 bases between. This CDR3 is 14 amino acids long. Germline V gives CDR1 MNHNS, CDR2 SASEGT. The CDR3 DNA follows: TGTGCCAGCAGTGAAGTATTTAGCGGCAATGAGCAGTTCTTC. Translation: CASSEVFSGNEQFF.

The chain links TRBV7-8 to TRBJ1-5; 8 bases fit TRBD1. CDR1 and CDR2 (germline): SGHVS, FQNEAQ. With 5 bases clipped from V and 7 bases from J, the junction kept 4 bases outside the gene matches. The CDR3 totals 13 residues. For the CDR3, the DNA is TGTGCCAGCAGCCCAGGGGGCGAGCAGCCCCAGCATTTT. It translates to CASSPGGEQPQHF.

In its sample, this clone was seen a few times. The chain combines TRBV5-1 with TRBJ1-2; D perhaps matches TRBD1 (6 bases). V was shortened by 5 bases and J by 9 bases, with 11 bases between the two germline ends. Germline V lookup: CDR1 SGHRS, CDR2 YFSETQ. The CDR3 has 11 residues. The CDR3 sequence: CASSDQGSYTF. Here the CDR3 DNA reads TGCGCCAGCAGTGACCAGGGGAGCTACACCTTC.

This clone was seen once. The chain recombines TRBV29-1 with TRBJ2-5; a weak D match, TRBD1 (6 bases). The CDR3 totals 13 residues. The ends were cut back, 6 bases at V and 5 bases at J, with 16 bases in the middle. Germline V lookup: CDR1 SQVTM, CDR2 ANQGSEA. The CDR3 DNA is TGCAGCGTCGAAACAGGGTTCGGGGAGACCCAGTACTTC. Amino acid sequence: CSVETGFGETQYF.

V gene TRBV28 combines with J gene TRBJ1-5; 7 positions agree with TRBD1. V shed 3 bases and J 5 bases; nucleotides not matched to a gene: 7. This CDR3 spans 15 amino acids. Germline V gives CDR1 MDHEN, CDR2 SYDVKM. As DNA, the CDR3 is TGTGCCAGCAGTTTTAACAGGGGAGGATATCAGCCCCAGCATTTT. It yields the protein CASSFNRGGYQPQHF. Drawing the rest from reference TRBV28 and TRBJ1-5, the complete variable domain is DVKVTQSSRYLVKRTGEKVFLECVQDMDHENMFWYRQDPGLGLRLIYFSYDVKMKEKGDIPEGYSVSREKKERFSLILESASTNQTSMYLCASSFNRGGYQPQHFGDGTRLSIL.

V gene TRBV7-2 combines with J gene TRBJ2-1; 12 bases agree with TRBD1. V was pared by 1 base and J by 4 bases, with 11 bases of the junction left unmatched. CDR3 length: 19 amino acids. Germline V CDR1 and CDR2: SGHTA, FQGNSA. The CDR3 spells CASSLVGTGGESRYNEQFF. The CDR3 region has the DNA TGTGCCAGCAGCTTAGTGGGGACAGGGGGCGAAAGCAGGTACAATGAGCAGTTCTTC. The full variable domain, rest sourced from reference TRBV7-2 and TRBJ2-1, is GAGVSQSPSNKVTEKGKDVELRCDPISGHTALYWYRQSLGQGLEFLIYFQGNSAPDKSGLPSDRFSAERTGGSVSTLTIQRTQQEDSAVYLCASSLVGTGGESRYNEQFFGPGTRLTVL.

The V call is TRBV7-9, the J call TRBJ1-5; D is unclear. This CDR3 contains 18 residues. Germline loops: CDR1 SEHNR, CDR2 FQNEAQ (reference sequence). V dropped 1 base and J dropped 2 bases, with 18 bases sitting between them. DNA of the CDR3: TGTGCCAGCAGCTTAGTCCTTGGCAGACCCGCCCGCAATCAGCCCCAGCATTTT. Translation: CASSLVLGRPARNQPQHF.

The chain couples TRBV10-3 to TRBJ1-1; D not certain. Germline lookup yields CDR1 ENHRY and CDR2 SYGVKD. Trimming removed 1 base from V and 8 bases from J, with 11 bases in between. The CDR3 runs to 13 residues. CDR3: CAISELHRSEAFF. The CDR3 region has the DNA TGTGCCATCAGTGAGTTGCACCGGAGCGAAGCTTTCTTT.

V and J are TRBV5-1 and TRBJ1-2; D remains ambiguous. The CDR3 has 13 residues. Germline CDR1 and CDR2: SGHRS and YFSETQ. V was trimmed by 0 bases and J by 10 bases, leaving 13 bases between them. The CDR3: CASSLGAISAYTF. The CDR3 DNA sequence: TGCGCCAGCAGCTTGGGGGCAATCTCTGCCTACACCTTC.

The gene calls are TRBV5-1 and TRBJ2-3; D remains ambiguous. Looked up from germline, CDR1 is SGHRS and CDR2 is YFSETQ. Trimming took 4 bases from V and 1 from J, leaving 16 bases between them. This CDR3 region has 16 residues. The CDR3 spells CASSGYGVFGTDTQYF. The CDR3 DNA is TGCGCCAGCAGCGGTTATGGAGTTTTCGGCACAGATACGCAGTATTTT.

This chain connects TRBV5-3 to TRBJ1-2; no firm D call. TRBV5-3 is identified as an open reading frame with a role that is uncertain. This CDR3 is built from 12 residues. The ends were cut back, 8 bases at V and 8 bases at J, with 16 bases in the middle. Written as DNA, the CDR3 is TGTGCCAGCAGCCTAATGACAAGAGGCTACACCTTC. Translation: CASSLMTRGYTF.

This clone was observed once. This clone may be a read error of a much larger clone one base away. The J gene is TRBJ2-2, the V gene TRBV4-2; perhaps TRBD2 as D (6 bases). The CDR3 sequence is 16 residues long. Trimming shortened V by 3 bases and J by 0 bases, and 11 bases separated the two germline ends. Germline CDR1 LGHNA, CDR2 YNFKEQ. The CDR3 loop reads CASSQASATNTGELFF. The CDR3 DNA sequence: TGTGCCAGCAGCCAGGCTAGCGCGACGAACACCGGGGAGCTGTTTTTT.